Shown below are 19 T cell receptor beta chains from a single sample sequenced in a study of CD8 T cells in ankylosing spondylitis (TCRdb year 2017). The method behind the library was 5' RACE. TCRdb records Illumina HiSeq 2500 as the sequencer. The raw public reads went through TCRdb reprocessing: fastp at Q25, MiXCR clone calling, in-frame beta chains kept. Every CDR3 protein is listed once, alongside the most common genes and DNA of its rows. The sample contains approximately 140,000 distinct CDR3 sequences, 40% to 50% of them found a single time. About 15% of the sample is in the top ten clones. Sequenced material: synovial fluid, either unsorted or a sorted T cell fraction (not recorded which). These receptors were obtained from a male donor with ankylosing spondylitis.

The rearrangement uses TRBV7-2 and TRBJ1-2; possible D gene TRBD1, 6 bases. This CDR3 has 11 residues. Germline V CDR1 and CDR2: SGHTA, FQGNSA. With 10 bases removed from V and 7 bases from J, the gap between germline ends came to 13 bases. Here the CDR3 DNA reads TGTGCCACTATCCAGGGGTCTGGCTACACCTTC. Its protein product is CATIQGSGYTF. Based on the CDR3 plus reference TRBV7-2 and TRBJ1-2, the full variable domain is GAGVSQSPSNKVTEKGKDVELRCDPISGHTALYWYRQSLGQGLEFLIYFQGNSAPDKSGLPSDRFSAERTGGSVSTLTIQRTQQEDSAVYLCATIQGSGYTFGSGTRLTVV.

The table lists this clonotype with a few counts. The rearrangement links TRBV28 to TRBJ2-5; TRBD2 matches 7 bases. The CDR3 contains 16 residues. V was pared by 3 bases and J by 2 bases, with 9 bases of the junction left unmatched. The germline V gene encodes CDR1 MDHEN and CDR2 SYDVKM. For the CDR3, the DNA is TGTGCCAGCAGTTTGGAGTCTAGCGGTAATCAAGAGACCCAGTACTTC. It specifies CASSLESSGNQETQYF.

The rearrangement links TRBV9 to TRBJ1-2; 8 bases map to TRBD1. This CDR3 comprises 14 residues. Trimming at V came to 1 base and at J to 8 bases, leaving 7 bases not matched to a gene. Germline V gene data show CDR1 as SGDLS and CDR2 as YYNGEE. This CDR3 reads CASSVFDRGKGYTF. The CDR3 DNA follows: TGTGCCAGCAGCGTATTCGACAGGGGAAAGGGCTACACCTTC.

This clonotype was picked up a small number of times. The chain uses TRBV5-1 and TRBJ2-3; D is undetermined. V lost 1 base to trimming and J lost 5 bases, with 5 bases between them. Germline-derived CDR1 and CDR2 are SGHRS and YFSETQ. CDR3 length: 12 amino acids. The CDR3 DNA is TGCGCCAGCAGCTTGAGTGGAGATACGCAGTATTTT. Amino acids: CASSLSGDTQYF.

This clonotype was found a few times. CDR3 amino acids: CAISDLPSGVYEQYF. The CDR3 nucleotides read TGTGCCATCAGTGACCTCCCTAGCGGGGTCTACGAGCAGTACTTC. The chain combines TRBV10-3 with TRBJ2-7; the match to TRBD2 covers 9 bases. V shed 3 bases and J 3 bases; nucleotides not matched to a gene: 6. Germline CDR1 and CDR2: ENHRY and SYGVKD. The length of the CDR3 is 15 residues.

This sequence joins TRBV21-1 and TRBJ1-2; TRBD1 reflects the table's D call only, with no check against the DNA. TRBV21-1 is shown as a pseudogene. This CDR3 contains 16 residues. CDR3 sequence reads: CASSPGQGIFNYGYTF. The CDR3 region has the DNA TGTGCCAGCAGCCCGGGACAGGGAATATTTAACTATGGCTACACCTTC.

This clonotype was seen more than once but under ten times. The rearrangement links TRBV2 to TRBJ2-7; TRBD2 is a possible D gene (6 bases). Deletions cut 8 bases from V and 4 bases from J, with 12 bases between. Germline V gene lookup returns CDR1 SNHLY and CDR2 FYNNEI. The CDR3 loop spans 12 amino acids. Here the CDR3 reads CASAEGGYEQYF. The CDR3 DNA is TGTGCCAGCGCGGAGGGTGGATACGAGCAGTACTTC.

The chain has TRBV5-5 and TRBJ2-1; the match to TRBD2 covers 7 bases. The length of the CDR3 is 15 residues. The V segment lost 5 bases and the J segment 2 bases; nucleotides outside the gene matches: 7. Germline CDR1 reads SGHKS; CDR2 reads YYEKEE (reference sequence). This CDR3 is CASRTRRETYNEQFF. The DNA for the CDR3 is TGTGCCAGCAGGACGCGGCGGGAGACCTACAATGAGCAGTTCTTC.

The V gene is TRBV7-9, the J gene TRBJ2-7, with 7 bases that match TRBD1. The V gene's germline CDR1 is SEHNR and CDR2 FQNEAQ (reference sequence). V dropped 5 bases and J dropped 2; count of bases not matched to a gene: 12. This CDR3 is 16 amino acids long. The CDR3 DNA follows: TGTGCCAGCAGCCCCCACGTTGTGGGACAGACCTACGAGCAGTACTTC. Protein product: CASSPHVVGQTYEQYF.

The CDR3 DNA sequence: TGCAGCGTTGAAGATTTGCGGAGCTCCTACAATGAGCAGTTCTTC. It yields the protein CSVEDLRSSYNEQFF. This chain links TRBV29-1 with TRBJ2-1; D is uncertain. CDR1 is SQVTM and CDR2 is ANQGSEA in the germline V gene. This CDR3 is built from 15 residues. Deletions cut 0 bases from V and 0 bases from J, with 9 bases between.

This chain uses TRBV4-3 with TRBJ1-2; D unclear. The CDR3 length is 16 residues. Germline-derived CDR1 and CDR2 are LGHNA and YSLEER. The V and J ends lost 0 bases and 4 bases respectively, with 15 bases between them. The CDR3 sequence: CASSQDWNHNLYGYTF. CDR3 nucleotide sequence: TGCGCCAGCAGCCAAGATTGGAACCATAACCTCTATGGCTACACCTTC.

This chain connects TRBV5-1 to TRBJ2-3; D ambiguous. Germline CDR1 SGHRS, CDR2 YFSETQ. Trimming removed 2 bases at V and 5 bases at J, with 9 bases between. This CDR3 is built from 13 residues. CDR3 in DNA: TGCGCCAGCAGCTTTCCCCCGGAAGATACGCAGTATTTT. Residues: CASSFPPEDTQYF.

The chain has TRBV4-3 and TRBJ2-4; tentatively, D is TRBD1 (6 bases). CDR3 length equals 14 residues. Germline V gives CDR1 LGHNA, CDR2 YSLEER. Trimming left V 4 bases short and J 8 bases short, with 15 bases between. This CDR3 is CASSPVQGSDIQYF. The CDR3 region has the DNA TGCGCCAGCAGCCCTGTACAGGGTTCGGACATTCAGTACTTC.

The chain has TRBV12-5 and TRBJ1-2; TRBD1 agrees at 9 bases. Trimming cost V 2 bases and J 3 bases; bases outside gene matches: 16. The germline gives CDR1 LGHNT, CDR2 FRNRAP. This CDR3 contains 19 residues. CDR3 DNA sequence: TGTGCTAGTGGTTTGTTTTCCTTCCCGGGACAGGGATTGGACTATGGCTACACCTTC. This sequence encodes CASGLFSFPGQGLDYGYTF.

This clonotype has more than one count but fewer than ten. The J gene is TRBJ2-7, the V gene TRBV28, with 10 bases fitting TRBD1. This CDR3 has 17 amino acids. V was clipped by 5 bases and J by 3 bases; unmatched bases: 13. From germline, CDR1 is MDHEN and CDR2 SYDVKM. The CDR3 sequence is CASSDPYWDRGNYEQYF. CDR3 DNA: TGTGCCAGCAGTGACCCTTATTGGGACAGGGGAAACTACGAGCAGTACTTC. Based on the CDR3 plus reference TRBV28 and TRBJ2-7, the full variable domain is DVKVTQSSRYLVKRTGEKVFLECVQDMDHENMFWYRQDPGLGLRLIYFSYDVKMKEKGDIPEGYSVSREKKERFSLILESASTNQTSMYLCASSDPYWDRGNYEQYFGPGTRLTVT.

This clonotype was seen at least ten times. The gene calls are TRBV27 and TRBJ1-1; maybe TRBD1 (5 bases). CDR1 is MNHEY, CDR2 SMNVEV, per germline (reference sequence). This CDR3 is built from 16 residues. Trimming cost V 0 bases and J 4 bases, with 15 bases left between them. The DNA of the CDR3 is TGTGCCAGCAGTTTATCGGGGCGCTCCGGGGGCACTGAAGCTTTCTTT. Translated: CASSLSGRSGGTEAFF.

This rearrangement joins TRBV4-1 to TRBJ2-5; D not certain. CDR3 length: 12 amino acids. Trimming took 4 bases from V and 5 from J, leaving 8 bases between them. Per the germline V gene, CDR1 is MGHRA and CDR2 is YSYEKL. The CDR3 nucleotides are TGCGCCAGCAGCCTATCCCGGGAGACCCAGTACTTC. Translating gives CASSLSRETQYF.

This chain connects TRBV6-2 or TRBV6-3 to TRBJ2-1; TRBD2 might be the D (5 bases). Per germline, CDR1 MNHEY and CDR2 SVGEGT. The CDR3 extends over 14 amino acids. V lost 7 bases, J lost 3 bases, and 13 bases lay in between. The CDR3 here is CASTDSSGYNEQFF. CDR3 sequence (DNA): TGTGCCAGCACAGATTCCAGCGGCTACAATGAGCAGTTCTTC.

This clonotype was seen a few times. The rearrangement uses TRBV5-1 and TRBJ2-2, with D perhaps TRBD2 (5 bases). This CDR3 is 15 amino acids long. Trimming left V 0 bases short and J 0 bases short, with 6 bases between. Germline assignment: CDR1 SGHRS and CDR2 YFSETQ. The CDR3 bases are TGCGCCAGCAGCTTGGTGGACTCGAACACCGGGGAGCTGTTTTTT. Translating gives CASSLVDSNTGELFF.